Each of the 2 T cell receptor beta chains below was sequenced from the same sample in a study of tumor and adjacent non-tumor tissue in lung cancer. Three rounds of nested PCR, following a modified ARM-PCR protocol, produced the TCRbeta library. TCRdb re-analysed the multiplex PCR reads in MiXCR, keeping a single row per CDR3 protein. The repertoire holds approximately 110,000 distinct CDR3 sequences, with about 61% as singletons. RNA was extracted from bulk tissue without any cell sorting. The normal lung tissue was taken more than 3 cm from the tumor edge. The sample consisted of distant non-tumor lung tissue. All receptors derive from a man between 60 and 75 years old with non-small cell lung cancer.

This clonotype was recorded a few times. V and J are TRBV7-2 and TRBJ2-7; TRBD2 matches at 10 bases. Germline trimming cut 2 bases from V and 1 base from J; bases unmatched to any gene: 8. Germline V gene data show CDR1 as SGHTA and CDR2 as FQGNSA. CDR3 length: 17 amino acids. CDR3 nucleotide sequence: TGTGCCAGCAGCTTATTCGGTAGCGGGGGGCCGTCCTACGAGCAGTACTTC. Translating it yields CASSLFGSGGPSYEQYF.

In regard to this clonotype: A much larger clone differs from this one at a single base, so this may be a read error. The CDR3 here is CASSYQTGGWGNQPQHF. The DNA for the CDR3 is TGTGCCAGCAGTTACCAGACAGGGGGATGGGGCAATCAGCCCCAGCATTTT. The rearrangement uses TRBV6-2 or TRBV6-3 and TRBJ1-5; 9 bases are a match to TRBD1. V lost 2 bases and J lost 2; bases outside the gene matches: 7. The CDR3 loop spans 17 amino acids. Germline V gives CDR1 MNHEY, CDR2 SVGEGT.